A selection of T cell receptor beta chains follows, all from one sample in a study of shared clonotypes between healthy human individuals. Assay: immunoSEQ multiplex PCR; the TCRdb copy retains only in-frame clones and omits some. The sample shows approximately 740,000 clones, around two thirds of them seen only once. The specimen sequenced was memory CD4+ T cells sorted from blood. All receptors derive from a woman in her twenties or thirties in good health. The conserved cysteine and the conserved F or W are not part of the CDR3 here. Each record gives: V gene, J gene, CDR3 protein.

>TRBV5-4|TRBJ2-7
ASSLGGTSGSYEQY
>TRBV5-1|TRBJ2-7
ASSPRTGGLEQY
>TRBV19|TRBJ1-2
ATTDWGRARGGYGYT
>TRBV11-2|TRBJ2-1
ASSLSRGLSNEQF
>TRBV7-2|TRBJ2-1
ASSPQRDAYNEQF
>TRBV2|TRBJ2-7
ASSEWAARAYEQY
>TRBV13|TRBJ1-6
ASRKRHQGESSPLH
>TRBV6-5|TRBJ2-3
ASSPRTGTDTQY
>TRBV6-6|TRBJ1-2
ASSYKGGSDYGYT
>TRBV10-3|.
AISESGGYEQY
>TRBV5-8|TRBJ2-1
ASTLGLAGGYEQF
>TRBV6-1|TRBJ2-2
ASSVQGADTGELF
>TRBV11-3|TRBJ1-5
ASSVQGTQPQH
>TRBV5-4|TRBJ2-3
ASSLTSGNFRTDTQY
>TRBV25-1|TRBJ1-3
ASSVGTAGNTIY
>TRBV6-1|TRBJ2-7
ASSEATGTPPGEQY
>TRBV6-4|TRBJ1-5
ASSDVGGPQH
>TRBV7-2|TRBJ2-7
ASSFVPLEQY
>TRBV6-1|TRBJ2-7
ASSEEVYEQY
>TRBV20-1|TRBJ1-2
SVAGVGYT
>TRBV25-1|.
ASSEDEEGTYEQY
>TRBV28|TRBJ2-7
ASRGGAYEQY
>TRBV30|TRBJ1-5
AWTKRDRYNQPQH
>TRBV28|TRBJ1-1
ASSRGDFNTEAF
>TRBV27|TRBJ2-7
ASSPLDGYEQY
>TRBV7-6|TRBJ2-2
ASSMGPGELF
>TRBV11-2|TRBJ2-7
ASSSSGRARSEQY
>TRBV5-4|TRBJ2-1
ASSQGQGPWNEQF